This is a list of T cell receptor beta chains from one sample in a study of vaccination effects on CD4 cells after COVID-19. Their specific antigens are unknown. Here immunoSEQ multiplex PCR was the method, and the copy in TCRdb shows in-frame clones only, minus some. This sample has over 45,000 clones, with over 50% found just once. The sequenced sample was CD4+ T cells from PBMCs cultured without peptide, obtained before COVID-19 vaccination. Receptors were obtained from a human donor who received a COVID-19 vaccine. CDR3s include the opening cysteine and the closing phenylalanine or tryptophan. A D gene is named only where the DNA matches it firmly. Expanded clones are given a class, and other clones once, few, many or no size at all.

clone size | CDR3 length | D gene | J gene | V gene | CDR3 protein | CDR3 DNA
. | 15 | . | TRBJ2-5 | TRBV7-2 | CASSLGQGPQETQYF | TGTGCCAGCAGCTTAGGGCAGGGCCCCCAGGAGACCCAGTACTTC
. | 16 | TRBD1 | TRBJ1-2 | TRBV4-3 | CASSQGGTGENYGYTF | TGCGCCAGCAGCCAAGGAGGTACAGGGGAAAACTATGGCTACACCTTC
few | 19 | . | TRBJ2-7 | TRBV7-9 | CASSLEGGRGFGVSYEQYF | TGTGCCAGCAGCTTAGAGGGGGGCAGGGGCTTTGGCGTTTCCTACGAGCAGTACTTC
. | 15 | . | TRBJ2-3 | TRBV9 | CASSPGVPDGDTQYF | TGTGCCAGCAGCCCCGGGGTCCCAGACGGGGATACGCAGTATTTT
. | 16 | . | TRBJ2-1 | TRBV9 | CASSVVRRGEGNEQFF | TGTGCCAGCAGCGTAGTAAGGAGGGGAGAGGGTAATGAGCAGTTCTTC
. | 17 | TRBD1 | TRBJ1-5 | TRBV29-1 | CSVVRGQGAKGNQPQHF | TGCAGCGTTGTAAGGGGACAGGGGGCGAAGGGCAATCAGCCCCAGCATTTT
. | 14 | . | TRBJ2-3 | TRBV19 | CASSTQGGGDTQYF | TGTGCCAGTAGTACCCAAGGGGGAGGAGATACGCAGTATTTT
few | 14 | . | TRBJ2-7 | TRBV7-9 | CASSSGTGYYEQYF | TGTGCCAGCAGCTCTGGGACGGGCTATTACGAGCAGTACTTC
. | 11 | TRBD1 | TRBJ1-2 | TRBV30 | CAWTRQGGYTF | TGTGCCTGGACCCGACAGGGTGGCTACACCTTC
once | 12 | . | TRBJ2-1 | TRBV6-5 | CAISGTYNEQFF | TGTGCCATCTCTGGGACTTACAATGAGCAGTTCTTC
. | 15 | . | TRBJ1-4 | TRBV28 | CASSLWGRTNEKLFF | TGTGCCAGCAGTTTATGGGGACGGACTAATGAAAAACTGTTTTTT
few | 13 | . | TRBJ2-2 | TRBV28 | CASSIKNTGELFF | TGTGCCAGCAGTATTAAGAACACCGGGGAGCTGTTTTTT
. | 13 | . | TRBJ1-5 | TRBV2 | CASSTPGMGPQHF | TGTGCCAGCAGTACCCCCGGGATGGGGCCCCAGCATTTT
. | 15 | . | TRBJ2-2 | TRBV6-5 | CASREGLSNTGELFF | TGTGCCAGCAGGGAGGGACTGTCGAACACCGGGGAGCTGTTTTTT
once | 19 | . | TRBJ1-2 | TRBV4-3 | CASSQERTAAWGSNYGYTF | TGCGCCAGCAGCCAAGAAAGGACAGCGGCCTGGGGATCCAACTATGGCTACACCTTC
. | 13 | . | TRBJ2-2 | TRBV4-2 | CASSQTPTGELFF | TGTGCCAGCAGCCAAACCCCCACCGGGGAGCTGTTTTTT
. | 15 | . | TRBJ2-3 | TRBV30 | CAWSEGHVSTDTQYF | TGTGCCTGGAGTGAGGGTCACGTGAGCACAGATACGCAGTATTTT
few | 16 | TRBD1 | TRBJ1-5 | TRBV19 | CASSILGQGSNQPQHF | TGTGCCAGTAGTATCTTGGGACAGGGTAGCAATCAGCCCCAGCATTTT
. | 13 | . | TRBJ2-2 | TRBV2 | CASSRGNTGELFF | TGTGCCAGCAGTCGAGGGAACACCGGGGAGCTGTTTTTT
. | 15 | . | TRBJ1-1 | TRBV9 | CASSQTPTQDTEAFF | TGTGCCAGCAGCCAGACCCCTACCCAGGACACTGAAGCTTTCTTT
. | 16 | . | TRBJ1-4 | TRBV12-1 | CASSFVHPATNEKLFF | TGTGCCAGCAGCTTCGTACACCCGGCAACTAATGAAAAACTGTTTTTT
few | 22 | TRBD1 | TRBJ1-4 | TRBV4-2 | CASSQRDSLNSRSLYTNEKLFF | TGTGCCAGCAGCCAACGGGACAGTCTCAATTCTCGCTCTTTGTACACCAATGAAAAACTGTTTTTT
. | 13 | . | TRBJ2-5 | TRBV5-4 | CASSPGLWETQYF | TGTGCCAGCAGCCCCGGCCTCTGGGAGACCCAGTACTTC
once | 15 | TRBD1 | TRBJ1-6 | TRBV28 | CASTLQGGGGSPLHF | TGTGCCAGCACCCTGCAGGGGGGCGGGGGTTCACCCCTCCACTTT
. | 16 | . | TRBJ2-5 | TRBV24-1 | CATSDVGSQSQETQYF | TGTGCCACCAGTGATGTCGGGAGCCAATCCCAAGAGACCCAGTACTTC
. | 14 | . | TRBJ1-4 | TRBV28 | CASSAPARGEKLFF | TGTGCCAGCAGTGCGCCGGCTAGGGGGGAAAAACTGTTTTTT
. | 17 | TRBD2 | TRBJ2-7 | TRBV4-2 | CASSPWTSGRSYYEQYF | TGTGCCAGCAGCCCTTGGACTAGCGGGAGGTCCTACTACGAGCAGTACTTC
. | 12 | . | TRBJ1-2 | TRBV11-2 | CASSSEIFGYTF | TGTGCCAGCAGCTCGGAAATCTTTGGCTACACCTTC
. | 14 | . | TRBJ2-4 | TRBV3-1/TRBV3-2 | CASSHRGTKNIQYF | TGTGCCAGCAGCCATCGAGGGACCAAAAACATTCAGTACTTC
. | 14 | . | TRBJ1-5 | TRBV5-1 | CASSLVSRDQPQHF | TGCGCCAGCAGCTTGGTAAGCCGGGATCAGCCCCAGCATTTT
. | 15 | . | TRBJ1-2 | TRBV5-1 | CASSLEAAANYGYTF | TGCGCCAGCAGCTTGGAAGCAGCTGCTAACTATGGCTACACCTTC
few | 13 | . | TRBJ1-2 | TRBV5-5 | CASRNSTAYGYTF | TGTGCCAGCAGGAATTCGACAGCCTATGGCTACACCTTC
. | 14 | TRBD1 | TRBJ1-2 | TRBV28 | CASSLSGGEYGYTF | TGTGCCAGCAGTTTATCAGGGGGCGAATATGGCTACACCTTC
. | 14 | . | TRBJ1-3 | TRBV4-1 | CASSTSMDGNTIYF | TGCGCCAGCAGCACTTCGATGGATGGAAACACCATATATTTT
once | 14 | . | TRBJ2-5 | TRBV3-1/TRBV3-2 | CASSQGYSSETQYF | TGTGCCAGCAGCCAAGGATACTCGAGCGAGACCCAGTACTTC
. | 12 | . | TRBJ1-3 | TRBV6-5 | CASSGQRNTIYF | TGTGCCAGCAGCGGACAGCGAAACACCATATATTTT
. | 13 | . | TRBJ1-1 | TRBV7-9 | CASSSRTGTEAFF | TGTGCCAGCAGCTCTCGGACGGGCACTGAAGCTTTCTTT
. | 15 | . | TRBJ1-1 | TRBV20-1 | CSASVPRDRNTEAFF | TGCAGTGCTAGTGTCCCCCGCGACAGGAACACTGAAGCTTTCTTT
. | 15 | . | TRBJ1-2 | TRBV6-1 | CASSEVPRASYGYTF | TGTGCCAGCAGTGAAGTCCCCAGGGCAAGCTATGGCTACACCTTC
once | 14 | . | TRBJ2-5 | TRBV15 | CATSRAGGRETQYF | TGTGCCACCAGCAGAGCCGGGGGTAGGGAGACCCAGTACTTC
. | 14 | . | TRBJ1-5 | TRBV27 | CASSFGGSNQPQHF | TGTGCCAGCAGTTTTGGGGGGAGCAATCAGCCCCAGCATTTT
few | 14 | . | TRBJ2-4 | TRBV27 | CASSLRGAKNIQYF | TGTGCCAGCAGTTTAAGGGGTGCCAAAAACATTCAGTACTTC
. | 13 | . | TRBJ1-2 | TRBV6-5 | CASSSGGDYGYTF | TGTGCCAGCAGTTCCGGGGGCGACTATGGCTACACCTTC
few | 12 | . | TRBJ1-1 | TRBV28 | CATRSGNTEAFF | TGTGCCACCCGGTCGGGGAACACTGAAGCTTTCTTT
few | 18 | TRBD1 | TRBJ1-3 | TRBV7-9 | CASSLRGQGWDSGNTIYF | TGTGCCAGCAGCTTACGGGGACAGGGTTGGGACTCTGGAAACACCATATATTTT
. | 16 | TRBD1 | TRBJ2-6 | TRBV28 | CASLGQGWRGANVLTF | TGTGCCAGCCTAGGACAGGGATGGCGTGGGGCCAACGTCCTGACTTTC
. | 18 | TRBD2 | TRBJ2-2 | TRBV4-1 | CASSQGRLAGTNTGELFF | TGCGCCAGCAGCCAAGGCCGGCTAGCGGGAACGAACACCGGGGAGCTGTTTTTT
many | 14 | . | TRBJ2-7 | TRBV9 | CASSVDLRPHEQYF | TGTGCCAGCAGCGTAGATCTCCGTCCTCACGAGCAGTACTTC
. | 16 | . | TRBJ1-4 | TRBV15 | CATSRDPQGGHEKLFF | TGTGCCACCAGCAGAGACCCCCAGGGTGGGCATGAAAAACTGTTTTTT